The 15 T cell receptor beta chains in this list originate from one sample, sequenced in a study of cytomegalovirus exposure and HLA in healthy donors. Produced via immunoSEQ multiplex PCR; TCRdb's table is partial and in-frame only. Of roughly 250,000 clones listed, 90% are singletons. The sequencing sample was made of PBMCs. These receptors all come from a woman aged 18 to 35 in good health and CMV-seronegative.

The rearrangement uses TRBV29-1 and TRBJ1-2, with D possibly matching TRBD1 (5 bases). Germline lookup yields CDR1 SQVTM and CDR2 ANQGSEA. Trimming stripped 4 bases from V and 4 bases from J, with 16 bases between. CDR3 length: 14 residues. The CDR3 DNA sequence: TGCAGCGTTGTAACCGGAGGGGACCCCTATGGCTACACCTTC. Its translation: CSVVTGGDPYGYTF.

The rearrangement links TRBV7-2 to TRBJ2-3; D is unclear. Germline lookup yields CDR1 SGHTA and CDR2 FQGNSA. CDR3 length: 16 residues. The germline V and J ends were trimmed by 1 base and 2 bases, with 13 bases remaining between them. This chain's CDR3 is CASSLGLGFPTDTQYF. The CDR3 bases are TGTGCCAGCAGCTTAGGGCTAGGATTCCCCACAGATACGCAGTATTTT.

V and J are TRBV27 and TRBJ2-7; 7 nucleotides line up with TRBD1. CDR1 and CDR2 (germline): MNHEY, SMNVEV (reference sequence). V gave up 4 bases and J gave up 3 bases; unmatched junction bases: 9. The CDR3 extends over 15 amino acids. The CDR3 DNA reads TGTGCCAGCAGTTACCGTCGGGACAGCAACTACGAGCAGTACGTC. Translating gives CASSYRRDSNYEQYV.

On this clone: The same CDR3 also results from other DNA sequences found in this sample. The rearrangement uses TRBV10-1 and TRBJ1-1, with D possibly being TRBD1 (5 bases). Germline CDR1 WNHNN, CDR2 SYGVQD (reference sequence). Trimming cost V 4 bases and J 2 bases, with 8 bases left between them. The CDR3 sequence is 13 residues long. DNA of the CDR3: TGCGCCAGCAGTGGACAGCCCAACACTGAAGCTTTCTTT. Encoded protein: CASSGQPNTEAFF.

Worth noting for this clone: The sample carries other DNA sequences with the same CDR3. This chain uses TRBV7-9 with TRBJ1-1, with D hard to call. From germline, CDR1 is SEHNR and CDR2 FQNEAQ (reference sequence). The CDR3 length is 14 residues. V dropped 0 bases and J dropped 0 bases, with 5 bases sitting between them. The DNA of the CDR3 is TGTGCCAGCAGCTTAGCGAGAGTGAACACTGAAGCTTTCTTT. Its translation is CASSLARVNTEAFF.

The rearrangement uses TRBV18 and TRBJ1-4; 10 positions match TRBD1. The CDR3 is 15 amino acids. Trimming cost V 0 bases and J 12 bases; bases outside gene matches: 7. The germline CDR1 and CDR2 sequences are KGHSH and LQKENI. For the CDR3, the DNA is TGTGCCAGCTCACCACCTTGGGACAGGGGATCCCAACTGTTTTTT. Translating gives CASSPPWDRGSQLFF.

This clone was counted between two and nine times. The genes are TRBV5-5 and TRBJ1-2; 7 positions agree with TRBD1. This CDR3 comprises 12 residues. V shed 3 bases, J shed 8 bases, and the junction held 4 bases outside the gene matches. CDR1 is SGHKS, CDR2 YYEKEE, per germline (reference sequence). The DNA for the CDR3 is TGTGCCAGCAGCTACGGACAGGACGGCTACACCTTC. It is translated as CASSYGQDGYTF.

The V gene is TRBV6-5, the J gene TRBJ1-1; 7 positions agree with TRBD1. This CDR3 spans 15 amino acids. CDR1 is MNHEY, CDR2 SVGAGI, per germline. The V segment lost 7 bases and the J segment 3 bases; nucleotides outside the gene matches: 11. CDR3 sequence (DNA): TGTGCCAGCACCTTACTACAGGGGAGCGACACTGAAGCTTTCTTT. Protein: CASTLLQGSDTEAFF.

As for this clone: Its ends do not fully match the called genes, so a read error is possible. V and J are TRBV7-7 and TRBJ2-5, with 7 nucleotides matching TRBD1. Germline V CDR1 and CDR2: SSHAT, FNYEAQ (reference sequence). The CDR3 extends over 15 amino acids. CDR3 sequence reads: CASSLWDSNQETQYF. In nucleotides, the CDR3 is TGTGCTAGCAGCTTATGGGACAGCAACCAAGAGACCCAGTACTTC. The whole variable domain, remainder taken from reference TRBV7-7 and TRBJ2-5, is GAGVSQSPRYKVTKRGQDVTLRCDPISSHATLYWYQQALGQGPEFLTYFNYEAQPDKSGLPSDRFSAERPEGSISTLTIQRTEQRDSAMYRCASSLWDSNQETQYFGPGTRLLVL.

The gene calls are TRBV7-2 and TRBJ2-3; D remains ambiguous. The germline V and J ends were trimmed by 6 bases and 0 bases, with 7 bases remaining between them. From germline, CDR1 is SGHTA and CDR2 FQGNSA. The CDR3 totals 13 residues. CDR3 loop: CASSKTSTDTQYF. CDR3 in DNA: TGTGCCAGCAGTAAAACTAGCACAGATACGCAGTATTTT.

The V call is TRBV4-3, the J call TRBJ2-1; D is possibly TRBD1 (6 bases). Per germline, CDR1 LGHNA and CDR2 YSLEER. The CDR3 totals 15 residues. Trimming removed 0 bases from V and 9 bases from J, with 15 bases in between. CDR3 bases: TGCGCCAGCAGCCAAGATGTTCAGGGGTATGGTGAGCAGTTCTTC. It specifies CASSQDVQGYGEQFF.

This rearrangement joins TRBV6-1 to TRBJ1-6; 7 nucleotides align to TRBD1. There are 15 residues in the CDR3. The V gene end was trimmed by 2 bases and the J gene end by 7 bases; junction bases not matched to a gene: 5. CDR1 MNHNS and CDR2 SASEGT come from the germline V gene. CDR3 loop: CASSEIQGTNSPLHF. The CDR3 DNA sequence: TGTGCCAGCAGTGAAATACAGGGGACCAATTCACCCCTCCACTTT.

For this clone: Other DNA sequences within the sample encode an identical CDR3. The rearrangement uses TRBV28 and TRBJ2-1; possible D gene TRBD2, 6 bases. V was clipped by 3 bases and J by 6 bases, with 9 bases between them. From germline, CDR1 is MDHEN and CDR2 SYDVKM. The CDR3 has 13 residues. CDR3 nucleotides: TGTGCCAGCAGTTTGGCGGGGAGCAATGAGCAGTTCTTC. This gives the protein CASSLAGSNEQFF.

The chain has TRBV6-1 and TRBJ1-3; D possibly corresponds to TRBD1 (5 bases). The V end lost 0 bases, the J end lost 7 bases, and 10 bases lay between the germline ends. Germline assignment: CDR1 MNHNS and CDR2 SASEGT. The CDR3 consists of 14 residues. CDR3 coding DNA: TGTGCCAGCAGTGAAGCGGCAGGGTTTAACACCATATATTTT. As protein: CASSEAAGFNTIYF.

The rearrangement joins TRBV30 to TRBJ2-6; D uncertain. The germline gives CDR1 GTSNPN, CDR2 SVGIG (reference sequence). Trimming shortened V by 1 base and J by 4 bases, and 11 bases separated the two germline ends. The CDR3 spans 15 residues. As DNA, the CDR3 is TGTGCCTGGAGTGCACTAAGCCGAGGGGCCAACGTCCTGACTTTC. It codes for CAWSALSRGANVLTF.